This T cell receptor beta chain was sequenced in a study of cytomegalovirus exposure and HLA in healthy donors (dated by TCRdb to about 2017). For context, the study as a whole: An earlier analysis of roughly 610 of the donors reported about 280 Gb of sequence data and around 100 million unique TCR beta sequences obtained from about 179 million T cells. An early release covering 550 to 700 HLA-typed donors comprised about 320 gigabases of sequencing data and roughly 85 million unique TCR sequences. Among the roughly 370 genotyped donors, 81% belonged to the genetic ancestry cluster associated with self-reported Caucasian donors. The aim of the study was to test whether cataloging public T cell receptors could identify signatures of past pathogen exposure. The T cell repertoires of 550 to 850 subjects were profiled by immunosequencing and related to cytomegalovirus serostatus. Along with the approximately 700-subject first cohort, a separate validation cohort of approximately 110 different subjects was used. The study combined high-throughput TCR immunosequencing, statistical association of individual TCRs with disease status, and machine learning to predict cytomegalovirus infection status. In a later analysis, previously published TCR beta repertoires from several hundred donors were re-analyzed and high-resolution HLA genotyping was added so that TCR occurrence patterns could be studied. Rather than using new phenotypic data, the later analysis identified candidate immune exposures from TCR beta sequences and from how often those sequences occurred across donors. To decide whether each TCR beta V gene segment behaved as functional or pseudogenic, an earlier analysis of approximately 620 of the donors relied on high-throughput TCR beta sequencing. Donor age, sex, ethnicity and CMV serostatus were collected together with the repertoire data. A later genetic analysis took genome-wide SNP genotypes for about 55% of the roughly 670 donors and used that subset as a discovery cohort. Every discovery cohort repertoire had been produced on one sequencing platform. Both class I and class II loci were covered by HLA typing, at four-digit resolution. The number of typed donors differed by locus: about 629-640 for A, B, C, DRB1 and DQB1; 500 to 550 for DQA1; 606 for DPA1; and 400 to 480 for DPB1. Because of strong linkage in the cohort, four to six DR-DQ haplotypes were treated as single units for association and clustering. Across 300 to 500 genotyped donors of the cohort, an average of about 220,000 unique TCR beta nucleotide sequences per donor were sequenced, and roughly 18% of those sequences were non-productive. The paper's findings and limits, for the study overall: A later analysis reported that several top co-occurrence clusters appeared linked to parvovirus B19, influenza, CMV and Epstein-Barr virus. This cohort had only TCR beta chains sequenced, and the lack of alpha or paired-chain data limited which features could be detected. In a later genetic analysis, fewer N-insertions in productive TCRs were reported among donors in an Asian-associated ancestry cluster than the roughly 640-donor mean. When HLA alleles, especially DR and DQ, strongly co-occurred, attributing TCR associations to individual alleles was difficult. Three of the identified cytomegalovirus-associated TCR beta chains were confirmed in vitro to be specific for cytomegalovirus antigens. Across donors, most TCR sequences were observed very rarely, whereas some public TCRs were present in many individuals. According to a later analysis, most CMV-associated TCR beta chains appeared to be HLA-restricted, and the HLA associations seemed to be driven largely by CMV exposure. It was suggested by the authors that the approach could potentially be generalized to other disease states and immunological phenotypes. In a later analysis, HLA-associated TCR beta chains were found to be more clonally expanded and to have lower generation probabilities than equally common non-associated chains. Because HLA typing was unavailable for some donors at each locus, only the typed subset was used in association tests. A group of highly shared sequence variants was considered likely to be a technical artifact of the sequencing pipeline. The classifier was reported to diagnose cytomegalovirus status with high specificity and sensitivity in both the original and validation cohorts. An earlier analysis of approximately 590 of the donors showed that most TCR beta V segments appeared in productive rearrangements either about 90% or about 30% of the time, which broadly matched IMGT annotations. Some IMGT-functional V segments, including TRBV6-2 and TRBV6-3, could not be told apart with the 87-base-pair reads, so those segments were excluded. Presence/absence analyses assumed roughly uniform sequencing depth across donors, an assumption that may not hold. Correlated functional status among segregating V segments might be attributable to linkage disequilibrium, but an unknown experimental factor could not be ruled out. A later analysis associated 16,951 TCR beta sequences with specific HLA alleles at a false discovery rate of 0.05. Immune exposure information for the cohort was limited to CMV serostatus. An association between a missense DCLRE1C variant and V-gene and J-gene trimming of TCR beta chains was found in a later genetic analysis and replicated in an independent cohort. A total of some 180 TCR beta chains were listed by the study as associated with cytomegalovirus. Roughly 17 rarely observed V segments, including chromosome 9 orphons, were excluded from the earlier analysis of almost 600 of the donors because counts were too low. A further reported finding was that TCR beta sequences accurately predicted the HLA-A and HLA-B alleles for most subjects in the first cohort. According to a later analysis, TCR association rates differed among HLA loci, with DRB1 alleles showing the most associated TCRs and HLA-C alleles showing the fewest.

As for this clone: Its recognized antigen is unknown.

In total, approximately 610 healthy bone marrow donors made up the cohort. At the time of sampling, all cohort members were nominally healthy, though unrecorded immune exposures were likely present. The donor was CMV seropositive and belonged to the group of 250 to 300 seropositive cohort members. Each donor provided a peripheral blood sample, and peripheral blood mononuclear cells were used for TCR beta sequencing. Genomic DNA extraction from the blood cell samples was performed with the Qiagen DNeasy Blood Extraction Kit. CDR1 and CDR2 (MNHEY, SMNVEV) derive from the germline V gene (reference sequence). Taken from cysteine to phenylalanine, the CDR3 has 12 residues. Only CDR3 DNA is held: 36 bases, read in frame from base 1. V is cut by 8 bases and J by 1 base, and the space between the germline ends is 7 bases. The library relied on the immunoSEQ multiplex PCR assay. For the multiplex PCR, a mixture combining 60 forward primers for TCR Vbeta segments and 13 reverse primers for TCR Jbeta segments was used. The CDR3 region of rearranged TCR beta genes was amplified from genomic DNA with a multiplex PCR assay. Amplified TCR beta libraries were sequenced as 87-base-pair reads on the Illumina HiSeq System. Concerning the study's data processing: A later analysis tallied 75 million to 95 million unique TCR beta chains across the 700 or so repertoires, and around 12 million of those chains were shared by two or more donors. A nearest-neighbor algorithm error-corrected the raw reads and collapsed the reads into unique sequences, merging closely related sequences to remove PCR and sequencing errors. To assign V, D and J gene segments, CDR3 sequences were aligned to IMGT reference sequences. For a sequence to be retained, at least a six-nucleotide match to both a V gene segment and a J gene segment was required. A rearrangement counted as productive if the CDR3 had no stop codons and remained in frame with V and J, and every other rearrangement counted as non-productive. Following IMGT convention, CDR3 was defined as the stretch from the second conserved V-encoded cysteine up to the conserved J-encoded phenylalanine. The earlier analysis of a few hundred of the donors excluded any sequence lacking an unambiguous match to a single V gene segment. In an earlier analysis of some 590 of the donors, a V segment was called functional when productive rearrangements were above 56.7%, and segregating when the standard deviation between donors exceeded 5%. A statistical classification framework was built to diagnose cytomegalovirus status from the catalog of TCR beta chain sequences. V and J gene assignment, in a later analysis, came from comparing TCR nucleotide sequences with IMGT/GENE-DB human TR gene sequences. In a later analysis, CDR3 sequences and most-parsimonious VDJ recombination scenarios were assigned using the TCRdist pipeline. A later analysis defined each TCR beta chain by its CDR3 amino acid sequence plus V-gene family, and excluded reads lacking a unique V-gene family. As a way to deal with suspected cross-contamination and a sequencing artifact, a later analysis dropped nearly 600 nucleotide sequences that were highly shared and had low generation probability. For each public chain, a later analysis derived a clonal expansion index from normalized ranks of inferred template counts within each repertoire. In a later analysis, generation probabilities were computed with a VDJ recombination model fitted to out-of-frame rearrangements, and the resulting probabilities were checked against IGoR. A later analysis scored TCR-TCR, TCR-HLA and TCR-CMV co-occurrence with hypergeometric tests, applying a repertoire-size bias correction to TCR pairs. A later analysis estimated false discovery rates by permuting HLA or CMV assignments 20 times. In a later analysis, co-occurring TCRs were grouped using DBSCAN, with TCRdist sequence similarity added in when clustering inside HLA-allele-positive subsets. For co-occurrence clustering, repertoires with fewer than 30,000 or more than 120,000 public chains were excluded, along with several repertoires with anomalous nucleotide sharing. This is the immuneACCESS table as TCRdb keeps it, with only in-frame sequences that have V and J called. A part of the clones is gone; compared with another copy, unresolved V genes explain less than half, and the rest is unexplained. V and J calls and clone size are as listed in that table; D and trimming were resolved from the DNA. The data table for this sample lists roughly 73,000 clones. The ten largest clones take up around 15% of the sample.

Sequencing was done on a sample of PBMCs. The chain was built from TRBV27 and TRBJ2-3; 5 matching bases give a weak D call of TRBD1. This receptor was obtained from a man between 45 and 60 years old in good health and CMV-seropositive. The CDR3 in this case is CASLGGTDTQYF. The nucleotides read TGTGCCAGCCTAGGGGGCACAGATACGCAGTATTTT.